These T cell receptor beta chains were read from a single sample in a study of control samples from healthy donors and cancer patients. Method: immunoSEQ multiplex PCR; TCRdb's copy keeps in-frame clones and lacks some. The sample has about 54,000 clones; around 95% are singletons. The specimen was blood. These receptors were obtained from a woman in her 30s in good health. The CDR3 runs from the conserved cysteine through the conserved F or W. D genes are given only for firm matches. Part of the rows lack a size; the others show once, few, many or a class for expanded clones.

-	TRBJ1-1	-	TRBV28	TGTGCCAGCCCCCTGGGGGTGCTCACTGAAGCTTTCTTT	CASPLGVLTEAFF
TRBD2	TRBJ2-1	-	TRBV7-2	TGTGCCAGCAGCTCCGGGCCTCACCGGCTAGCGGGGTACAATGAGCAGTTCTTC	CASSSGPHRLAGYNEQFF
-	TRBJ2-1	-	TRBV14	TGTGCCAGCAGCCGGCGGTCCTACAATGAGCAGTTCTTC	CASSRRSYNEQFF
-	TRBJ1-1	-	TRBV7-9	TGTGCCAGCAGCTTAGGGGGTGTTAGTGGAGCTTTCTTT	CASSLGGVSGAFF
-	TRBJ1-1	-	TRBV5-4	TGTGCCAGCAGCTTGGTCGGCGGGAACACTGAAGCTTTCTTT	CASSLVGGNTEAFF
TRBD1	TRBJ2-5	-	TRBV11-2	TGTGCCAGCAGCGCTGGACAGGCAGAGACCCAGTACTTC	CASSAGQAETQYF
-	TRBJ2-2	-	TRBV30	TGTGCCTGGAGTGTGGGTCTTAACGGGGAGCTGTTTTTT	CAWSVGLNGELFF
TRBD1	TRBJ1-2	-	TRBV19	TGTGCCAGTAGTAGGGACAGGGGGAAAGGCTACACCTTC	CASSRDRGKGYTF
TRBD1	TRBJ1-1	-	TRBV4-2	TGTGCCAGCAGCCAAGAGGGACAGCAGAACACTGAAGCTTTCTTT	CASSQEGQQNTEAFF
-	TRBJ1-2	-	TRBV5-4	TGTGCCAGCAGCCACCGGGACGTTCACTATGGCTACACCTTC	CASSHRDVHYGYTF
-	TRBJ2-3	-	TRBV15	TGTGCCACCAGCAGAGGGATCGGGACGAGCACAGATACGCAGTATTTT	CATSRGIGTSTDTQYF
-	TRBJ1-1	-	TRBV5-1	TGCGCCAGCAGCTTGTTGGCCAGGGAAGACACTGAAGCTTTCTTT	CASSLLAREDTEAFF
TRBD1	TRBJ2-7	-	TRBV27	TGTGCCAGCAGTTTATGGCCCCCGAGGACAGGGCCTTACGAGCAGTACTTC	CASSLWPPRTGPYEQYF
-	TRBJ2-5	once	TRBV7-6	TGTGCCAGCAGCTCCCCCACCGGGACTCCTCAGGGGACCCAGTACTTC	CASSSPTGTPQGTQYF
-	TRBJ2-5	-	TRBV28	-	CASSSSGLARETQYF
-	TRBJ1-2	-	TRBV29-1	TGCAGCGTTGAAGATCGTTCAGTTCCGGGTGGCTATGGCTACACCTTC	CSVEDRSVPGGYGYTF
TRBD1	TRBJ2-7	-	TRBV4-1	TGCGCCAGCAGCCAAGCTCCCGGGACAGTTCAGTTCGAGCAGTACTTC	CASSQAPGTVQFEQYF
-	TRBJ2-1	once	TRBV27	TGTGCCAGCAGTCCCTTAGAGGGAGTTTGGAATGAGCAGTTCTTC	CASSPLEGVWNEQFF
TRBD1	TRBJ1-2	-	TRBV28	TGTGCCACCCAGGGGTCCGGACAGGGACAACGCTATGGCTACACCTTC	CATQGSGQGQRYGYTF
-	TRBJ2-7	-	TRBV5-6	TGTGCCAGCAGCTTAGGGGGGGCAACTTCCTACGAGCAGTACTTC	CASSLGGATSYEQYF
-	TRBJ1-2	-	TRBV3-1/TRBV3-2	TGTGCCAGCAGCCAAGGGAGTGGCTACACCTTC	CASSQGSGYTF
TRBD2	TRBJ2-3	-	TRBV5-1	TGCGCCAGCAGCTTGGCTCTAGCGGGAGTCACAGATACGCAGTATTTT	CASSLALAGVTDTQYF
-	TRBJ1-3	-	TRBV2	TGTGCCAGCAGCCAGACAGGCGACTCTGGAAACACCATATATTTT	CASSQTGDSGNTIYF
-	TRBJ1-1	-	TRBV18	TGTGCCAGCTCACCAATGTTGTCTGCAGGGAACACTGAAGCTTTCTTT	CASSPMLSAGNTEAFF
TRBD2	TRBJ2-1	-	TRBV6-1	TGTGCCAGCAGTGAAACTAGCGAATACAATGAGCAGTTCTTC	CASSETSEYNEQFF
TRBD1	TRBJ1-5	-	TRBV12-3/TRBV12-4	TGTGCCAGCACCATAGGACAGGGTCAGCCCCAGCATTTT	CASTIGQGQPQHF
-	TRBJ1-5	-	TRBV6-5	TGTGCCAGCAGTTACCGGTCCTTCAATCAGCCCCAGCATTTT	CASSYRSFNQPQHF
-	TRBJ2-7	-	TRBV5-1	TGCGCCAGCAGAGCCCCTAACGGGAGCCCACTCGAGCAGTACTTC	CASRAPNGSPLEQYF
TRBD1	TRBJ2-1	-	TRBV30	TGTGCCTGGAGCTTGACAGGGGCCAATGAGCAGTTCTTC	CAWSLTGANEQFF
-	TRBJ1-6	-	TRBV10-2	TGCGCCAACCGGTGGGGGAAAGATAATTCACCCCTCCACTTT	CANRWGKDNSPLHF
-	TRBJ1-2	-	TRBV4-1	TGCGCCAGCAGCCAAGATCAGGTTCGGGGCTACACCTTC	CASSQDQVRGYTF
TRBD1	TRBJ1-5	-	TRBV19	TGTGCCAGTAGTCCTGGGGACAGGGCCGGGGCCCAGCATTTT	CASSPGDRAGAQHF
TRBD2	TRBJ2-3	-	TRBV11-2	TGTGCCAGCAGCTTGGGACTAAAAAGCACAGATACGCAGTATTTT	CASSLGLKSTDTQYF
-	TRBJ1-5	-	TRBV28	TGTGCCAGCAGTTTTCTATCAATCAGAGGGGATAACCAGCCCCAGCATTTT	CASSFLSIRGDNQPQHF
-	TRBJ2-7	-	TRBV5-8	TGTGCCAGCAGCAAGCCTAGCGTCGGGTTCTCCAACGAGCAGTACTTC	CASSKPSVGFSNEQYF
TRBD1	TRBJ2-3	-	TRBV7-2	TGTGCCAGCAGCTTAACTAGGACAGGGAATCTGGTAGGCACAGATACGCAGTATTTT	CASSLTRTGNLVGTDTQYF
-	TRBJ2-3	-	TRBV5-1	TGCGCCAGCAGCTTGGAACCGTTCGCGGATACGCAGTATTTT	CASSLEPFADTQYF
TRBD1	TRBJ2-3	-	TRBV5-1	TGCGCCAGCAGCTCCTTCGGACAGGGGGCCTTAGATACGCAGTATTTT	CASSSFGQGALDTQYF
-	TRBJ2-7	once	TRBV5-1	TGCGCCAGCAGCTTATTAGGGTACGACGAGCAGTACTTC	CASSLLGYDEQYF
-	TRBJ2-5	-	TRBV21-1	TGTGCCAGCAGCGCGGGGGACATCGCGAAAGAGACCCAGTACTTC	CASSAGDIAKETQYF
-	TRBJ2-1	-	TRBV18	TGTGCCAGCTCTCGGGACCCGGACGGTGAGCAGTTCTTC	CASSRDPDGEQFF